A selection of T cell receptor beta chains follows, all from one sample in a study. Via MiXCR, TCRdb re-called the 5' RACE reads, giving one row per CDR3 protein. The profile shows 10,000 or so distinct CDR3 sequences, about a quarter of them singletons. The specimen was Tregs sorted from blood. The receptor source for this set is a female donor with breast cancer. CDR3s include the opening cysteine and the closing phenylalanine or tryptophan. The order of the fields is CDR3 DNA, CDR3 protein, D gene, V gene, clone size, J gene. A D gene is named only where the DNA matches it firmly. Clone size is given for some rows only: seen once, a few or many times, or a class if the clone is expanded.

TGTGCCCAACAGATGAATGAGCAGTTCTTC CAQQMNEQFF - TRBV9 many TRBJ2-1
TGTGCCAGCAGCAAACAGGGGTTGAGTGGCTACACCTTC CASSKQGLSGYTF TRBD1 TRBV6-5 - TRBJ1-2
TGCAGTGCCACCACCCTGGGGGGAGGCTATGGCTACACCTTC CSATTLGGGYGYTF - TRBV20-1 medium-sized TRBJ1-2
TGCAGTGCCAGAGGACAGGGGTGGAATCCACCCCTCCACTTT CSARGQGWNPPLHF TRBD1 TRBV20-1 - TRBJ1-6
TGTGCCAGCAGCGCGGGTCAGGTAGACTTC CASSAGQVDF - TRBV7-3 medium-sized TRBJ2-4
TGCGCCAGCAGCTTGGCCGGGACCTACTATGGCTACACCTTC CASSLAGTYYGYTF - TRBV5-1 - TRBJ1-2
TGTGCCAGCAGTTCGAGCCCACGACCCTACGGCAATTATGGCTACACCTTC CASSSSPRPYGNYGYTF - TRBV6-5 large TRBJ1-2
TGTGCCAGCAGTTCGAGCCAGGGGGGCAATGAGCAGTTCTTC CASSSSQGGNEQFF - TRBV6-5 medium-sized TRBJ2-1
TGTGCCAGCAGCCAAGGGGGACTAGCGGCTCGCGACGAGCAGTACTTC CASSQGGLAARDEQYF TRBD2 TRBV4-2 medium-sized TRBJ2-7
TGCAGCGCCCCGGGCACAGATACGCAGTATTTT CSAPGTDTQYF - TRBV29-1 many TRBJ2-3
TGTGCCAGCAGCTTATCGGCAGGGCCGGGCTACACCTTC CASSLSAGPGYTF - TRBV7-9 - TRBJ1-2
TGTGCCAGCAGCTTGGGGGACAGGAACTATGGCTACACCTTC CASSLGDRNYGYTF TRBD1 TRBV11-2 medium-sized TRBJ1-2
TGTGCCAGCCTCCCGGTGGCGGGACTAGCTTCCTACGAGCAGTACTTC CASLPVAGLASYEQYF TRBD2 TRBV6-1 many TRBJ2-7
TGTGCCAGCAGCTTGGGGGGACTAGTGGTACGTGAGCAGTTCTTC CASSLGGLVVREQFF TRBD2 TRBV5-6 - TRBJ2-1
TGTGGCACCAGCAGAGATAGGGGGGTCTTGACGAGCATTCAGCACTTC CGTSRDRGVLTSIQHF - TRBV15 - TRBJ2-4
TGTGCCGCACGGCAGGGGGGAACAGATACGCAGTATTTT CAARQGGTDTQYF - TRBV11-2 few TRBJ2-3
TGTGCCAGCAGTAAGATAGCGGAGGGCGACGAGCAGTACTTC CASSKIAEGDEQYF - TRBV28 few TRBJ2-7
TGTGCCAGCAGTTACCCGAGTACTAATGAGCAGTTCTTC CASSYPSTNEQFF - TRBV6-5 medium-sized TRBJ2-1
TGCGCCAGCAGCCAAGGGACAGAGTTTACTATGAACACTGAAGCTTTCTTT CASSQGTEFTMNTEAFF - TRBV4-1 many TRBJ1-1
TGTGCCAGCAGCTTTCCGAGGGGGAACAGCAATCAGCCCCAGCATTTT CASSFPRGNSNQPQHF - TRBV5-6 few TRBJ1-5
TGTGCCAGCTCCAGACAGGGGGCACGAGAAAAACTGTTTTTT CASSRQGAREKLFF TRBD1 TRBV7-9 many TRBJ1-4
TGTGCCAGTAGCACCGACTCTTATAGCAATCAGCCCCAGCATTTT CASSTDSYSNQPQHF - TRBV19 - TRBJ1-5
TGTGCCAGCAGTTCAGGACAGGGCAGCTATGGCTACACCTTC CASSSGQGSYGYTF TRBD1 TRBV6-1 many TRBJ1-2
TGCAGTGCTAGAGATTGGAGAGGGGGCGAGACCCAGTACTTC CSARDWRGGETQYF TRBD1 TRBV20-1 many TRBJ2-5
TGCAGTGCTAAGACACAGGGTAGCAATCAGCCCCAGCATTTT CSAKTQGSNQPQHF - TRBV20-1 many TRBJ1-5
TGCAGCGTTGTAGGGACTCCTGATTCCCCCTACGAGCAGCACTTC CSVVGTPDSPYEQHF - TRBV29-1 once TRBJ2-7
TGTGCCACCCACGGGGGGGACACCGGGGAGCTGTTTTTT CATHGGDTGELFF TRBD2 TRBV5-4 many TRBJ2-2
TGTGCCAGCAGCCCCGGCGCGGACACTGAAGCTTTCTTT CASSPGADTEAFF - TRBV7-3 many TRBJ1-1
TGTGCCAGAAGTGAACAGGGGTCGAAGAATGAGCAGTTCTTC CARSEQGSKNEQFF TRBD1 TRBV25-1 - TRBJ2-1
TGTGCCAGCAGTACAGGGAACTCTGGAAACACCATATATTTT CASSTGNSGNTIYF - TRBV25-1 few TRBJ1-3
TGTGCCAGCAGTGAAAGGGACACCTACAATGAGCAGTATTTT CASSERDTYNEQYF - TRBV6-1 - TRBJ2-3
TGTGCCAGCAGCTTAGGAACTAGCGGGAGGGCCTTGGGCTCCTACAATGAGCAGTTCTTC CASSLGTSGRALGSYNEQFF TRBD2 TRBV7-9 few TRBJ2-1
TGTGCCAGCAGCTTACGAGGGTGGGAGACCCAGTACTTC CASSLRGWETQYF - TRBV13 medium-sized TRBJ2-5
TGCGCCAGCAGCAACTCCGGGAGGGAGCAGTTCTTC CASSNSGREQFF TRBD2 TRBV5-1 - TRBJ2-1
TGTGCCAGCAGCTTGGCGGGACAGGGGACTGTCTACGAGCAGTACTTC CASSLAGQGTVYEQYF TRBD1 TRBV7-9 medium-sized TRBJ2-7
TGCAGTGCGAAGGGACAGGGGGCGTACAATGAGCAGTTCTTC CSAKGQGAYNEQFF TRBD1 TRBV20-1 few TRBJ2-1
TGTGCCAGCAGCCCCTCGCCGTGGCGGGAGGACAATGAGCAGTTCTTC CASSPSPWREDNEQFF TRBD2 TRBV11-2 many TRBJ2-1
TGCAGTGCTAGCAAGACTAGCGGGAAAAGTGAGCAGTTCTTC CSASKTSGKSEQFF TRBD2 TRBV20-1 medium-sized TRBJ2-1
TGTGCCAGCAGCTTCGGCAGGGGGCAGGAGACCCAGTACTTC CASSFGRGQETQYF TRBD1 TRBV7-7 many TRBJ2-5
TGTGCCAGCAGTCCCTCTTGGGACAGGGTATCAGATACGCAGTATTTT CASSPSWDRVSDTQYF TRBD1 TRBV6-2/TRBV6-3 - TRBJ2-3
TGCAGTGCTAGAGATCGGATCGGGGGCACTGAAGCTTTCTTT CSARDRIGGTEAFF - TRBV20-1 many TRBJ1-1
TGTGCCAGCAGAACCGGGACAGGGGCCTACTATGTCTACACCTTC CASRTGTGAYYVYTF TRBD1 TRBV6-5 medium-sized TRBJ1-2
TGTGCCAGCAGTTTTGGAGGGAGCACAGATACGCAGTATTTT CASSFGGSTDTQYF - TRBV12-3/TRBV12-4 many TRBJ2-3
TGCAGTGGATCCATCGTTAATGAGCAGTTCTTC CSGSIVNEQFF - TRBV20-1 many TRBJ2-1
TGCAGTGCGTCGGGTCAGGGACTAGCGGGAGGGAGGGAGGTGGGAAGCTCCTACGAGCAGTACTTC CSASGQGLAGGREVGSSYEQYF TRBD2 TRBV20-1 many TRBJ2-7
TGTGCCAGCAGTTTTTCACTAGCGGGAGTGGATACGCAGTATTTT CASSFSLAGVDTQYF TRBD2 TRBV12-3/TRBV12-4 medium-sized TRBJ2-3
TGCAGTGCTAGACTGATCAGGCGGGAGCCCTACGAGCAGTACTTC CSARLIRREPYEQYF TRBD2 TRBV20-1 - TRBJ2-7
TGCAGCGTCCAGAACACTGAAGCTTTCTTT CSVQNTEAFF - TRBV29-1 medium-sized TRBJ1-1
TGTGCCAGCAGCTTAATACCGAGTAATTCACCCCTCCACTTT CASSLIPSNSPLHF - TRBV7-9 many TRBJ1-6
TGTGCCAGCAGTTCAGGGGCGGAAAGTGGCTACACCTTC CASSSGAESGYTF - TRBV7-9 - TRBJ1-2
TGCAGTGCTAGGTACGAGGCAGGTGGCTACACCTTC CSARYEAGGYTF - TRBV20-1 few TRBJ1-2
TGCAGCGTTGAGGGACAAGGGGCCACTGAAGCTTTCTTT CSVEGQGATEAFF - TRBV29-1 medium-sized TRBJ1-1
TGTGCCAGCTCTCACTCTGGGACAGGGGCCCGAAGGCTTAATGGCTACACCTTC CASSHSGTGARRLNGYTF TRBD1 TRBV19 - TRBJ1-2
TGTGCCAGCAGCCCCCAGGGGACAGGTTCCTACGAGCAGTACTTC CASSPQGTGSYEQYF TRBD1 TRBV7-2 - TRBJ2-7
TGTGCTAGCAGACCGACTAGCAAGAGTCCCTCTGGGGAGCAGTTCTTC CASRPTSKSPSGEQFF TRBD2 TRBV25-1 once TRBJ2-1